Detailed here is one T cell receptor (beta chain). This entry is derived from a study of blood T cell repertoires in COVID-19. Across the study: T cells, B-cell-depleted T cells, or PBMCs supplied cDNA or gDNA.

Germline values: CDR1 SGHRS, CDR2 YFSETQ. Trimming at V came to 4 bases and at J to 7 bases, leaving 6 bases not matched to a gene. The CDR3 is made up of 15 amino acids. Individuals drawn from approximately 26 US areas were about 18 to 90 years old. Clinical history reported by participants formed the basis on which cohorts were assigned. TCRdb keeps only in-frame clones here, not all; method: immunoSEQ multiplex PCR. The data contain about 300,000 clones, 75% to 90% of them singletons. The receptor was isolated from a man aged 25-45 years who had recovered from COVID-19. This chain connects TRBV5-1 to TRBJ1-6, with 9 bases lining up with TRBD1. Specimen: PBMCs or T cells enriched from blood (not recorded which). CDR3 in DNA: TGCGCCAGCAGCCCGGACGGACAGGGGAATTCACCCCTCCACTTT. It yields the protein CASSPDGQGNSPLHF.